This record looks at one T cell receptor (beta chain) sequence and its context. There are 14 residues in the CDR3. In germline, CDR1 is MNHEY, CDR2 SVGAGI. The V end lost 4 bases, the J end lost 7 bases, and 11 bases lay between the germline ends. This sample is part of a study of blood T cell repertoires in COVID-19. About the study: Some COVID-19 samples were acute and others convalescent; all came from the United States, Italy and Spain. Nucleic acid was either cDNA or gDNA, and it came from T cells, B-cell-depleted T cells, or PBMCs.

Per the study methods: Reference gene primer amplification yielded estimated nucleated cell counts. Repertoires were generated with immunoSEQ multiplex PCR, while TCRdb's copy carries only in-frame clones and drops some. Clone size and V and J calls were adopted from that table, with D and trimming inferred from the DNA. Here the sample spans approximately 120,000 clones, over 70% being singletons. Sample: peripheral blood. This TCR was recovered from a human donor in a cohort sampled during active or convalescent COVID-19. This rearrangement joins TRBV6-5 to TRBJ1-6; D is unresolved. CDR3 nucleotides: TGTGCCAGCAGTTCCGGACTTGGGAATTCACCCCTCCACTTT. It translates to CASSSGLGNSPLHF.